This entry lists 22 T cell receptor beta chains sequenced from one sample in a study of T cells in Graves' hyperthyroidism and ophthalmopathy. RNA transcripts were the template for amplifying TCR beta CDR3 regions. HTBI primers were used for first-round RT-PCR of the TCR CDR3. One entry per CDR3 protein, called by TCRdb with MiXCR from the multiplex PCR reads. The data contain around 580,000 distinct CDR3 sequences, just over 45% of them singletons. The sample consisted of peripheral blood or thyroid tissue (not recorded which). These receptors were taken from a woman aged 18-29 years with Graves' hyperthyroidism.

The rearrangement links TRBV4-3 to TRBJ2-2; TRBD2 aligns across 8 bases. The junction had 5 bases not matched to a gene; V was cut back by 0 bases and J by 5 bases. This CDR3 comprises 16 residues. Germline V CDR1 and CDR2: LGHNA, YSLEER. Here the CDR3 reads CASSQEAGVFTGELFF. CDR3 in DNA: TGCGCCAGCAGCCAAGAAGCGGGAGTATTTACCGGGGAGCTGTTTTTT.

This clonotype was seen repeatedly, ten times or more. The chain combines TRBV15 with TRBJ2-5, with D unresolved. This CDR3 comprises 13 residues. Germline V gene lookup returns CDR1 LNHNV and CDR2 YYDKDF (reference sequence). The germline V and J ends were trimmed by 8 bases and 4 bases, with 14 bases remaining between them. The CDR3 DNA reads TGTGCCACCTCAACACCCCCCTTAGAGACCCAGTACTTC. It specifies CATSTPPLETQYF.

The table lists this clonotype with many counts. The chain joins TRBV7-9 to TRBJ2-2; unclear D gene. The CDR3 consists of 17 residues. The V end was cut by 1 base, the J end by 7 bases, with 19 bases between. The germline V gene encodes CDR1 SEHNR and CDR2 FQNEAQ (reference sequence). As DNA, the CDR3 is TGTGCCAGCAGCTTAGGCTCGAGCGACCTACTTGACGGGGAGCTGTTTTTT. Translating gives CASSLGSSDLLDGELFF. Full variable domain (remainder filled in from reference TRBV7-9 and TRBJ2-2): DTGVSQNPRHKITKRGQNVTFRCDPISEHNRLYWYRQTLGQGPEFLTYFQNEAQLEKSRLLSDRFSAERPKGSFSTLEIQRTEQGDSAMYLCASSLGSSDLLDGELFFGEGSRLTVL.

This clonotype was detected many times. The chain recombines TRBV19 with TRBJ1-2; 9 bases fit TRBD1. The CDR3 loop spans 15 amino acids. Germline-derived CDR1 and CDR2 are LNHDA and SQIVND (reference sequence). Germline trimming cut 7 bases from V and 0 bases from J; bases unmatched to any gene: 6. The DNA of the CDR3 is TGTGCCAGTAAGGACGGGACAGGGACTAACTATGGCTACACCTTC. Translated: CASKDGTGTNYGYTF.

This clonotype was observed at least ten times. The final CDR3 position lacks the conserved phenylalanine or tryptophan, pointing to a likely read error. The chain has TRBV7-9 and TRBJ2-5, with TRBD2 matching over 9 bases. The germline V gene has CDR1 SEHNR and CDR2 FQNEAQ (reference sequence). This CDR3 is 15 amino acids long. Trimming removed 2 bases from V and 4 bases from J; junction bases left unmatched: 5. The CDR3 DNA reads TGTGCCAGCAGCTTAATGGGACTAGCCACAGAGACCCAGTACCTC. Translation: CASSLMGLATETQYL.

J is TRBJ2-7 and V is TRBV11-2, with 8 bases aligning to TRBD2. This CDR3 has 15 amino acids. Trimming removed 5 bases from V and 1 base from J; junction bases left unmatched: 7. CDR1 is SGHAT and CDR2 is FQNNGV in the germline V gene. The CDR3 nucleotides are TGTGCCAGCAGCGCGGTCGGGGGGGGGTCCTACGAGCAGTACTTC. It yields the protein CASSAVGGGSYEQYF.

This clonotype occurred many times. V and J are TRBV14 and TRBJ1-1; D is ambiguous. CDR1 and CDR2 (germline): SGHDN, FVKESK. The CDR3 length is 13 residues. Trimming took 2 bases from V and 4 from J, leaving 8 bases between them. CDR3 residues: CASSQLRATEAFF. In DNA, the CDR3 is TGTGCCAGCAGCCAATTGAGGGCCACTGAAGCTTTCTTT.

This clonotype appeared many times. The chain has TRBV15 and TRBJ2-2; TRBD2 is a possible D gene (5 bases). The CDR3 totals 17 residues. Germline-derived CDR1 and CDR2 are LNHNV and YYDKDF (reference sequence). V dropped 0 bases and J dropped 6 bases, with 17 bases sitting between them. The CDR3 nucleotides read TGTGCCACCAGCAGAGACGGTTACGGGATGCCCCCCGGGGAGCTGTTTTTT. It encodes CATSRDGYGMPPGELFF.

Points on this clonotype: A read error may be the cause here, since a much bigger clone is one base away. V and J are TRBV7-9 and TRBJ2-7; tentatively, D is TRBD1 (5 bases). The assigned J gene may be wrong: the sequence end matches TRBJ2-1 better. This CDR3 is 16 amino acids long. Germline V gene lookup returns CDR1 SEHNR and CDR2 FQNEAQ (reference sequence). CDR3 amino acids: CASSPRFTGHTYEQFF. CDR3 sequence (DNA): TGTGCCAGCAGCCCACGCTTTACAGGACATACCTACGAGCAGTTCTTC.

The genes are TRBV25-1 and TRBJ1-4, with 7 bases fitting TRBD1. Looked up from germline, CDR1 is MGHDK and CDR2 is SYGVNS. The CDR3 extends over 16 amino acids. With V trimmed by 4 bases and J by 8 bases, 13 bases remained unmatched. The CDR3 bases are TGTGCCAGCAGTGCTACGTTACAGGGGAATAGGGAAAAACTGTTTTTT. It codes for CASSATLQGNREKLFF.

About this clonotype: Just one base apart from a much larger clone, this may be a read error. The rearrangement links TRBV30 to TRBJ2-2; weak D call: TRBD2 (5 bases). Germline assignment: CDR1 GTSNPN and CDR2 SVGIG (reference sequence). This CDR3 contains 14 residues. The CDR3 loop reads CAWSAEQITGELLF. The CDR3, as DNA: TGTGCCTGGAGTGCCGAACAGATTACCGGGGAGCTGCTTTTT.

The sample holds many counts of this clonotype. V is TRBV20-1 and J is TRBJ2-7; 7 nucleotides match TRBD2. In germline, CDR1 is DFQATT, CDR2 SNEGSKA (reference sequence). The V gene end was trimmed by 6 bases and the J gene end by 0 bases; junction bases not matched to a gene: 5. The CDR3 is 13 amino acids. CDR3 loop: CSAQKRDSYEQYF. DNA for the CDR3: TGCAGTGCCCAAAAGCGGGACTCCTACGAGCAGTACTTC.

A few counts support this clonotype. The V and J genes are TRBV20-1 and TRBJ1-6; D uncertain. The germline CDR1 and CDR2 sequences are DFQATT and SNEGSKA (reference sequence). V shed 6 bases and J shed 10 bases, with 16 bases lying between them. This CDR3 is 13 amino acids long. In nucleotides, the CDR3 is TGCAGTGCAAAGATACCCCTCGAGTCACCCCTCCACTTT. Translation gives CSAKIPLESPLHF.

A word on this clonotype: Since the CDR3 does not end with the conserved phenylalanine or tryptophan, this likely comes from a read error. The limits of the CDR3 on the DNA are not certain, so only TCRdb's listed CDR3 is given. The J gene is TRBJ2-2, the V gene TRBV20-1; the D call TRBD2 from the table was never checked on the DNA. The CDR3 region is 8 residues in length, termini included. Looked up from germline, CDR1 is DFQATT and CDR2 is SNEGSKA (reference sequence). The CDR3 region is CSARDRGL.

This clonotype was counted only a few times. The chain uses TRBV12-3 or TRBV12-4 and TRBJ1-1; 10 bases are shared with TRBD1. The CDR3 sequence is 15 residues long. The ends lost 8 bases at V and 0 bases at J; junction bases unmatched: 6. The chain's CDR3 is CASGQGVPMNTEAFF. In DNA, the CDR3 is TGTGCCAGCGGACAGGGGGTTCCTATGAACACTGAAGCTTTCTTT.

The table lists this clonotype with a few counts. This rearrangement joins TRBV7-6 to TRBJ2-1; D uncertain. Trimming stripped 3 bases from V and 8 bases from J, with 20 bases between. The CDR3 is made up of 16 amino acids. CDR1 and CDR2 from the germline V gene are SGHVS and FNYEAQ. The CDR3 loop reads CASSLTQWGVGDEQFF. CDR3 nucleotides: TGTGCCAGCAGCTTGACTCAGTGGGGTGTGGGCGATGAGCAGTTCTTC.

In the case of this clonotype: A much larger clone lies a single base off, so this may be a read error. The chain uses TRBV7-2 and TRBJ2-7; D is unclear. The germline CDR1 and CDR2 sequences are SGHTA and FQGNSA. The V end lost 6 bases, the J end lost 2 bases, and 20 bases lay between the germline ends. This CDR3 spans 16 amino acids. This CDR3 is CASSFAPRALTYEQYF. The CDR3 region has the DNA TGTGCCAGCAGTTTCGCCCCACGAGCGCTAACCTACGAGCAGTACTTC. The variable domain in full, completed from reference TRBV7-2 and TRBJ2-7, reads GAGVSQSPSNKVTEKGKDVELRCDPISGHTALYWYRQSLGQGLEFLIYFQGNSAPDKSGLPSDRFSAERTGGSVSTLTIQRTQQEDSAVYLCASSFAPRALTYEQYFGPGTRLTVT.

The chain's CDR3 is CASSPSGTELFF. CDR3 nucleotide sequence: TGTGCCAGCAGCCCCAGCGGGACCGAGCTGTTTTTT. V usage is TRBV7-3 and J usage is TRBJ2-2; 7 positions match TRBD2. The ends lost 5 bases at V and 11 bases at J; junction bases unmatched: 5. The CDR3 contains 12 residues. Looked up from germline, CDR1 is SGHTA and CDR2 is FQGTGA. Combining the CDR3 with reference TRBV7-3 and TRBJ2-2 gives the whole variable domain GAGVSQTPSNKVTEKGKYVELRCDPISGHTALYWYRQSLGQGPEFLIYFQGTGAADDSGLPNDRFFAVRPEGSVSTLKIQRTERGDSAVYLCASSPSGTELFFGEGSRLTVL.

Ten or more counts support this clonotype. CDR3 protein: CASSPSGGTEAFF. CDR3 sequence (DNA): TGTGCCAGCAGCCCATCCGGGGGCACTGAAGCTTTCTTT. The rearrangement links TRBV7-9 to TRBJ1-1, with D possibly matching TRBD1 (5 bases). This CDR3 has 13 residues. CDR1 is SEHNR, CDR2 FQNEAQ, per germline (reference sequence). The V gene lost 5 bases and the J gene lost 4 bases, with 11 bases spanning the gap.

As concerns this clonotype: A clone one base away is much larger, so this may be a read error. The rearrangement joins TRBV12-3 or TRBV12-4 to TRBJ1-5; D is uncertain. This CDR3 contains 15 residues. V was trimmed by 6 bases and J by 6 bases, leaving 18 bases between them. DNA for the CDR3: TGTGCCAGCAGCCCAAAGATGGCGGTGAGTCAGCCCCAGCATTTT. Amino acid sequence: CASSPKMAVSQPQHF.

Details on this clonotype: A much larger clone differs by one base, so this may be a read error. This chain uses TRBV25-1 with TRBJ2-7; 13 nucleotides line up with TRBD2. Per germline, CDR1 MGHDK and CDR2 SYGVNS. The CDR3 has 15 amino acids. V dropped 5 bases and J dropped 7; count of bases not matched to a gene: 8. CDR3 coding DNA: TGTGCCAGCAGTTTAAGGGGACTAGCGGGAAGGGAGCAGTACTTC. It translates to CASSLRGLAGREQYF.

This chain links TRBV7-2 with TRBJ2-7, with 13 bases that match TRBD2. The CDR3 extends over 14 amino acids. V lost 6 bases to trimming and J lost 8 bases; unmatched junction nucleotides: 7. Germline V gene lookup returns CDR1 SGHTA and CDR2 FQGNSA. The CDR3 reads CASRSGTSGNKQYF. In DNA form, the CDR3 reads TGTGCCAGCAGATCCGGGACTAGCGGGAACAAGCAGTACTTC.